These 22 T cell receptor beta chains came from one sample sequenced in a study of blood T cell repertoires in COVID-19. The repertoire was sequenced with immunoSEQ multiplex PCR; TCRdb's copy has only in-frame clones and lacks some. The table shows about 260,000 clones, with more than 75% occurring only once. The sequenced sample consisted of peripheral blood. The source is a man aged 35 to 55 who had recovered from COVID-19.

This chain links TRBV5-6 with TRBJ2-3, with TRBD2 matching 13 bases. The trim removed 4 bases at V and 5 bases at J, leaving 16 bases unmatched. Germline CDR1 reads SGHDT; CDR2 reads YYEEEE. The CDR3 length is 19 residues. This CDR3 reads CASSPKTSGGPRARDTQYF. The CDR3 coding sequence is TGTGCCAGCAGCCCGAAGACTAGCGGGGGGCCACGAGCAAGAGATACGCAGTATTTT. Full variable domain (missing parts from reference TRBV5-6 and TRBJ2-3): DAGVTQSPTHLIKTRGQQVTLRCSPKSGHDTVSWYQQALGQGPQFIFQYYEEEERQRGNFPDRFSGHQFPNYSSELNVNALLLGDSALYLCASSPKTSGGPRARDTQYFGPGTRLTVL.

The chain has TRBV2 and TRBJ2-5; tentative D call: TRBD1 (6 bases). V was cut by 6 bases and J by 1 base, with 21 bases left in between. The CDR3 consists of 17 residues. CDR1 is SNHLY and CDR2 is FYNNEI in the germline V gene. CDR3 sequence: CASSEGVVGRVQETQYF. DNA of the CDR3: TGTGCCAGCAGCGAGGGGGTGGTTGGGCGGGTCCAAGAGACCCAGTACTTC.

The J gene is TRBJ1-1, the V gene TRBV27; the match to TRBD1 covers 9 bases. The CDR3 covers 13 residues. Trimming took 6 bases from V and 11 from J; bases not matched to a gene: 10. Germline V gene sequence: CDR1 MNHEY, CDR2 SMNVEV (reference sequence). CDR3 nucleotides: TGTGCCAGCAGCCTACAGGGGGCGTTTGGGGCTTTCTTT. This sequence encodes CASSLQGAFGAFF.

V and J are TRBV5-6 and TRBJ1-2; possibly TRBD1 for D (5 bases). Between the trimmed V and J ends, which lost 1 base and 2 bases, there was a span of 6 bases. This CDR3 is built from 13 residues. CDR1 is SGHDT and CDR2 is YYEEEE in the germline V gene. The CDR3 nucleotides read TGTGCCAGCAGCTTGAACAGGAACTATGGCTACACCTTC. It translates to CASSLNRNYGYTF.

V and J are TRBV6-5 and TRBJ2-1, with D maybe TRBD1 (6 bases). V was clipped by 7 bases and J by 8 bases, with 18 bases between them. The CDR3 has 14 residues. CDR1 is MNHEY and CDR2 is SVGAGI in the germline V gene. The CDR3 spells CASTVSRGWDEQFF. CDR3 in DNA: TGTGCCAGCACCGTGAGCAGGGGATGGGATGAGCAGTTCTTC.

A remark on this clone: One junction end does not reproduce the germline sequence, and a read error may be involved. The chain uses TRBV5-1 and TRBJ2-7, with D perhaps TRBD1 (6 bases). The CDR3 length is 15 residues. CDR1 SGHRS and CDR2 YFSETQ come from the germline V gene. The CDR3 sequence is CASSFIQGGIPEEYF. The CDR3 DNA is TGCGCCAGCAGCTTTATACAGGGTGGGATCCCCGAGGAGTACTTC. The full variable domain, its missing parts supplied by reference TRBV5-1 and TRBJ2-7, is KAGVTQTPRYLIKTRGQQVTLSCSPISGHRSVSWYQQTPGQGLQFLFEYFSETQRNKGNFPGRFSGRQFSNSRSEMNVSTLELGDSALYLCASSFIQGGIPEEYFGPGTRLTVT.

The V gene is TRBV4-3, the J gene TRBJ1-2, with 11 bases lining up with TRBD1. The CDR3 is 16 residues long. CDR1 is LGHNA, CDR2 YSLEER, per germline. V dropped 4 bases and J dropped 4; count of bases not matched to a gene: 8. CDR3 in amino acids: CASSPRTGGIIYGYTF. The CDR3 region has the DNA TGCGCCAGCAGCCCGCGGACAGGGGGCATTATCTATGGCTACACCTTC.

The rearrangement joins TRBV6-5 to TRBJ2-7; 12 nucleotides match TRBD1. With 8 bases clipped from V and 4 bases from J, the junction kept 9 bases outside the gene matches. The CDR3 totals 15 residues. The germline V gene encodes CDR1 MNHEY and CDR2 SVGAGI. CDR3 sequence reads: CASAFGTGGGYEQYF. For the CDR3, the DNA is TGTGCCAGCGCATTTGGGACAGGGGGCGGTTACGAGCAGTACTTC.

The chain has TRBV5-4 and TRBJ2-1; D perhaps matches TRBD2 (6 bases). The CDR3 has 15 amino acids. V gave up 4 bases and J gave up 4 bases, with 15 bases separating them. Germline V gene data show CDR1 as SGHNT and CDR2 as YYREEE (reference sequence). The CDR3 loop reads CASSEGLGDYNEQFF. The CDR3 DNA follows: TGTGCCAGCAGCGAGGGACTCGGGGATTACAATGAGCAGTTCTTC. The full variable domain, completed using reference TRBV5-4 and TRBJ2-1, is ETGVTQSPTHLIKTRGQQVTLRCSSQSGHNTVSWYQQALGQGPQFIFQYYREEENGRGNFPPRFSGLQFPNYSSELNVNALELDDSALYLCASSEGLGDYNEQFFGPGTRLTVL.

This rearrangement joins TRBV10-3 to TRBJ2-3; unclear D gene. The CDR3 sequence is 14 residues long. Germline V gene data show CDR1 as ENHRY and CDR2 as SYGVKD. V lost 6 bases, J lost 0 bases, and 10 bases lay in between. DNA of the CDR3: TGTGCCATCAGGAGACAAGAAAGCACAGATACGCAGTATTTT. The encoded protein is CAIRRQESTDTQYF.

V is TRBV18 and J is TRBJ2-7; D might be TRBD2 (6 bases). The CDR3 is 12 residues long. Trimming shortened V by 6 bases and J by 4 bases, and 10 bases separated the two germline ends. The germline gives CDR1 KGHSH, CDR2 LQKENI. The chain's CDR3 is CASSTEGYEQYF. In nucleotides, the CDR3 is TGTGCCAGCTCTACGGAGGGGTACGAGCAGTACTTC.

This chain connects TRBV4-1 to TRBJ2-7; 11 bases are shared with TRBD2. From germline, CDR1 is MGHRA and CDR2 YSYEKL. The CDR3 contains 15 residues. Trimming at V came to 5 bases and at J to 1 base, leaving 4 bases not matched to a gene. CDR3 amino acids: CASSKSSGGSYEQYF. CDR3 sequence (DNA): TGCGCCAGCAGCAAGTCTAGCGGGGGGTCCTACGAGCAGTACTTC.

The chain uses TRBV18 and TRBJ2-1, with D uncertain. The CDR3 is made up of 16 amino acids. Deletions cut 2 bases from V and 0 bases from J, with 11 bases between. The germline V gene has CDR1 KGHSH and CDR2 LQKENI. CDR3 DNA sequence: TGTGCCAGCTCACCAATCAATGGAGACTCCTACAATGAGCAGTTCTTC. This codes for CASSPINGDSYNEQFF.

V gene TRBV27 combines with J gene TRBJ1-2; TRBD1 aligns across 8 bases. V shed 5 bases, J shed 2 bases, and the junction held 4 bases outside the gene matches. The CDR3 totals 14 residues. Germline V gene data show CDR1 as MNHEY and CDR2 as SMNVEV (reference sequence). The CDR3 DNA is TGTGCCAGCAGTCAACGGACAGGGAACTATGGCTACACCTTC. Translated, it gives CASSQRTGNYGYTF.

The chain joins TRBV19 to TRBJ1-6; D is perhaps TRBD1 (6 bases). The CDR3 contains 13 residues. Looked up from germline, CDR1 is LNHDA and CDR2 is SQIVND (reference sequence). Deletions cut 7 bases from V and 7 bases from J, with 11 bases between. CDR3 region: CASMGQGNSPLHF. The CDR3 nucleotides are TGTGCCAGTATGGGGCAGGGGAATTCACCCCTCCACTTT.

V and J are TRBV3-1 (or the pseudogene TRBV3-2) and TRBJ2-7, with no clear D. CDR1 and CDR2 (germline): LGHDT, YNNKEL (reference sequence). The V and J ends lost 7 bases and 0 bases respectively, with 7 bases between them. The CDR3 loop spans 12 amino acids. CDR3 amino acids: CASNHSSYEQYF. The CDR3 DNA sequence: TGTGCCAGCAACCACAGCTCCTACGAGCAGTACTTC.

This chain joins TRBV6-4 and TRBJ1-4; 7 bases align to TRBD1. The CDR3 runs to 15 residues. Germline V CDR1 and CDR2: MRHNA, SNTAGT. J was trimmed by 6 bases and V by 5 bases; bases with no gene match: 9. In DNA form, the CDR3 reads TGTGCCAGCAGTAAATCGGGGCAGGGGGATGAAAAACTGTTTTTT. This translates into CASSKSGQGDEKLFF.

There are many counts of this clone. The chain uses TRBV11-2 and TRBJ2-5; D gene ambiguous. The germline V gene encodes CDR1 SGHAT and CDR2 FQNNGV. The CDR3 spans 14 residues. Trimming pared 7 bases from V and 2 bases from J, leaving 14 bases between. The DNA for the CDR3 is TGTGCCAGCACCTTGGGCATTCCTCAAGAGACCCAGTACTTC. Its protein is CASTLGIPQETQYF.

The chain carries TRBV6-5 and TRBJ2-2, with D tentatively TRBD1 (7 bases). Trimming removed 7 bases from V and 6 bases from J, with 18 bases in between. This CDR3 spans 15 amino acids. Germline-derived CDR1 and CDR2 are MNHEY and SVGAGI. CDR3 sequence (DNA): TGTGCCAGCACTATGGACAGGCGGAGGGCCGGGGAGCTGTTTTTT. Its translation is CASTMDRRRAGELFF.

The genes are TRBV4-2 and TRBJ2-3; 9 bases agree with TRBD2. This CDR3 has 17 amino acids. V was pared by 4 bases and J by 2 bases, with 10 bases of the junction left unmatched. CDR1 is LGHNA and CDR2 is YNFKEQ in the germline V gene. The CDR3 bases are TGTGCCAGCAGCCCCTCCCTCGGCGGGGGGGTCACAGATACGCAGTATTTT. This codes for CASSPSLGGGVTDTQYF.

The CDR3 here is CASSVKSEPYEQYF. The CDR3 nucleotides are TGTGCCAGCAGCGTGAAGAGCGAGCCCTACGAGCAGTACTTC. The chain carries TRBV9 and TRBJ2-7; no reliable D call. Germline-derived CDR1 and CDR2 are SGDLS and YYNGEE. The CDR3 is 14 residues long. V lost 2 bases and J lost 2, with 11 bases in between. Based on the CDR3 plus reference TRBV9 and TRBJ2-7, the full variable domain is DSGVTQTPKHLITATGQRVTLRCSPRSGDLSVYWYQQSLDQGLQFLIQYYNGEERAKGNILERFSAQQFPDLHSELNLSSLELGDSALYFCASSVKSEPYEQYFGPGTRLTVT.

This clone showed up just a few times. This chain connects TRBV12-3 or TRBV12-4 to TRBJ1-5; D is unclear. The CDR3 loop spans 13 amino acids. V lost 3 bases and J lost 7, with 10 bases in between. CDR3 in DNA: TGTGCCAGCAGTTTTTTTCACGGGCAGCCCCAGCATTTT. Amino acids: CASSFFHGQPQHF.